Following are 13 T cell receptor beta chains from one sample sequenced in a study of cytomegalovirus exposure and HLA in healthy donors (dated by TCRdb to the late 2010s). The method was the immunoSEQ multiplex PCR assay. For the multiplex PCR, a mixture combining 60 forward primers for TCR Vbeta segments and 13 reverse primers for TCR Jbeta segments was used. The immuneACCESS repertoire file appears here via TCRdb, limited to in-frame rearrangements. These files lack a portion of the clones; in checked studies, under half of the deficit traces to unresolved V genes, and the cause of the others is not known. The sample data list about 150,000 clones, and over 70% of these were observed just once. Together, the top ten hold 5% to 6.5% of the sample. Sequenced input: PBMCs. The receptors derive from a man younger than 45 in good health and CMV-seropositive.

The table lists this clone with a few counts. The gene calls are TRBV10-3 and TRBJ2-2; D is possibly TRBD1 (6 bases). The length of the CDR3 is 13 residues. Trimming removed 5 bases from V and 4 bases from J, with 8 bases in between. Germline lookup yields CDR1 ENHRY and CDR2 SYGVKD. The CDR3 here is CAISRTATGELFF. The CDR3 DNA reads TGTGCCATCAGTCGGACAGCCACCGGGGAGCTGTTTTTT.

This clone is a singleton in its sample. The rearrangement uses TRBV7-2 and TRBJ1-5; 7 positions match TRBD1. Germline values: CDR1 SGHTA, CDR2 FQGNSA. Germline trimming cut 1 base from V and 12 bases from J; bases unmatched to any gene: 12. CDR3 length: 15 amino acids. Here the CDR3 reads CASSLVQGPGKRQHF. The DNA of the CDR3 is TGTGCCAGCAGCTTAGTACAGGGGCCCGGGAAGCGCCAGCATTTT.

The table lists this clone with a count of one. This chain joins TRBV14 and TRBJ2-5, with D tentatively TRBD1 (6 bases). V was clipped by 0 bases and J by 2 bases, with 7 bases between them. There are 14 residues in the CDR3. Germline V gene lookup returns CDR1 SGHDN and CDR2 FVKESK. CDR3 residues: CASSQEDRQETQYF. CDR3 nucleotide sequence: TGTGCCAGCAGCCAAGAGGACAGACAAGAGACCCAGTACTTC. The full variable domain, rest sourced from reference TRBV14 and TRBJ2-5, is EAGVTQFPSHSVIEKGQTVTLRCDPISGHDNLYWYRRVMGKEIKFLLHFVKESKQDESGMPNNRFLAERTGGTYSTLKVQPAELEDSGVYFCASSQEDRQETQYFGPGTRLLVL.

V and J are TRBV6-5 and TRBJ2-7, with D possibly TRBD1 on 6 matching bases. Germline values: CDR1 MNHEY, CDR2 SVGAGI. V lost 6 bases, J lost 3 bases, and 15 bases lay in between. CDR3 length: 14 amino acids. CDR3 protein: CASSRQAPYYEQYF. CDR3 sequence (DNA): TGTGCCAGCAGCCGACAGGCGCCCTACTACGAGCAGTACTTC.

The gene calls are TRBV6-6 and TRBJ2-1; tentative D call: TRBD1 (5 bases). V lost 2 bases to trimming and J lost 4 bases, with 15 bases between them. The length of the CDR3 is 16 residues. CDR1 MNHNY and CDR2 SVGAGI come from the germline V gene (reference sequence). The CDR3 nucleotides read TGTGCCAGCAGTTACGATATGGGGCTCCCTTACAATGAGCAGTTCTTC. This sequence encodes CASSYDMGLPYNEQFF.

The V and J genes are TRBV7-9 and TRBJ1-5; D is unclear. Trimming left V 5 bases short and J 5 bases short, with 13 bases between. Germline loops: CDR1 SEHNR, CDR2 FQNEAQ (reference sequence). This CDR3 is 14 amino acids long. CDR3 residues: CASSDLKGDQPQHF. Here the CDR3 DNA reads TGTGCCAGCAGCGACCTGAAGGGAGATCAGCCCCAGCATTTT.

Comment on this clone: Relative to the germline gene, one junction end is altered; a read error may explain this. The chain couples TRBV7-9 to TRBJ1-5; D is unclear. CDR3 length: 12 amino acids. CDR1 is SEHNR and CDR2 is FQNEAQ in the germline V gene (reference sequence). For the CDR3, the DNA is TGTTCCAGCAGCTTATCCGATCAGCCCCAGCATTTT. Its translation: CSSSLSDQPQHF.

The chain links TRBV4-2 to TRBJ2-7, with D perhaps TRBD2 (6 bases). The CDR3 has 15 amino acids. The germline V gene has CDR1 LGHNA and CDR2 YNFKEQ. Trimming took off 0 bases at V and 5 bases at J, with 14 bases between the two ends. Here the CDR3 reads CASSQEGGRTDEQYF. CDR3 coding DNA: TGTGCCAGCAGCCAAGAAGGAGGGAGAACTGACGAGCAGTACTTC.

This chain joins TRBV21-1 and TRBJ2-7; the D call TRBD2 from the table was never checked on the DNA. TRBV21-1 counts as a pseudogene. The CDR3 is 16 residues long. The DNA of the CDR3 is TGTGCCAGCAGCAAAGATTGGAGGGAGAAACGCTACGAGCAGTACTTC. Translating gives CASSKDWREKRYEQYF.

This chain links TRBV28 with TRBJ1-5, with D hard to call. The germline V gene has CDR1 MDHEN and CDR2 SYDVKM. Between the trimmed V and J ends, which lost 7 bases and 6 bases, there was a span of 10 bases. There are 12 residues in the CDR3. CDR3 in DNA: TGTGCCAGCATCCAACGAGGTCAGCCCCAGCATTTT. Protein: CASIQRGQPQHF.

J is TRBJ2-5 and V is TRBV5-1; 8 bases agree with TRBD1. Germline values: CDR1 SGHRS, CDR2 YFSETQ. Trimming took 4 bases from V and 4 from J; bases not matched to a gene: 12. The CDR3 runs to 16 residues. The CDR3: CASSDVTLGQAETQYF. CDR3 sequence (DNA): TGCGCCAGCAGCGACGTAACCTTGGGACAGGCAGAGACCCAGTACTTC.

This rearrangement joins TRBV28 to TRBJ1-1, with D unresolved. CDR3 length equals 12 residues. V lost 7 bases and J 7 bases, leaving 13 bases between the germline ends. CDR1 is MDHEN and CDR2 is SYDVKM in the germline V gene. The CDR3 reads CASNTPGYEAFF. CDR3 nucleotide sequence: TGTGCCAGCAACACCCCAGGATATGAAGCTTTCTTT.

The table lists this clone with a few counts. V usage is TRBV4-1 and J usage is TRBJ1-4; a possible D gene is TRBD1 (5 bases). The V gene lost 1 base and the J gene lost 8 bases, with 17 bases spanning the gap. The CDR3 sequence is 16 residues long. The germline V gene encodes CDR1 MGHRA and CDR2 YSYEKL. The CDR3 region is CASSQGVRVIWEKLFF. The CDR3 region has the DNA TGCGCCAGCAGCCAAGGGGTCAGGGTTATTTGGGAAAAACTGTTTTTT.